The next 6 T cell receptor beta chains were all read from a single sample in a study of blood T cell repertoires in COVID-19. Using immunoSEQ multiplex PCR, the repertoire was profiled, and TCRdb retains in-frame clones only, with some absent. Of about 220,000 clones listed, approximately 92% are singletons. The sequenced material came from PBMCs or T cells enriched from blood (not recorded which). The origin of the receptors is a woman younger than 30 in a cohort exposed to, infected with or recovered from COVID-19 (not recorded which).

The CDR3 loop is CASGGTGPHYGYTF. CDR3 nucleotide sequence: TGTGCCAGCGGAGGTACCGGGCCTCACTATGGCTACACCTTC. V gene TRBV6-5 combines with J gene TRBJ1-2, with D unclear. Looked up from germline, CDR1 is MNHEY and CDR2 is SVGAGI. V shed 8 bases and J shed 3 bases, with 16 bases lying between them. This CDR3 is 14 amino acids long.

The chain combines TRBV16 with TRBJ2-7; D might be TRBD2 (5 bases). V was clipped by 2 bases and J by 5 bases, with 16 bases between them. In germline, CDR1 is KGHSY, CDR2 FQNENV. CDR3 length equals 15 residues. Here the CDR3 DNA reads TGTGCCAGCAGCCAAGGGTCTCAGCTCGGGAACGAGCAGTACTTC. Its translation: CASSQGSQLGNEQYF.

This chain connects TRBV5-5 to TRBJ2-3; D gene unclear. V was pared by 2 bases and J by 5 bases, with 9 bases between. The CDR3 extends over 13 amino acids. CDR1 is SGHKS and CDR2 is YYEKEE in the germline V gene (reference sequence). CDR3 bases: TGTGCCAGCAGCTTCTCTAACAGAGATACGCAGTATTTT. It encodes CASSFSNRDTQYF.

This chain joins TRBV30 and TRBJ2-1; 9 nucleotides align to TRBD2. Germline V lookup: CDR1 GTSNPN, CDR2 SVGIG (reference sequence). The V and J ends lost 2 bases and 6 bases, in that order; junction bases with no gene match: 11. The CDR3 totals 16 residues. DNA for the CDR3: TGTGCCTGGAGTCTACTTGGGACTAGCACTGGCAATGAGCAGTTCTTC. It yields the protein CAWSLLGTSTGNEQFF. Full variable domain (missing parts from reference TRBV30 and TRBJ2-1): SQTIHQWPATLVQPVGSPLSLECTVEGTSNPNLYWYRQAAGRGLQLLFYSVGIGQISSEVPQNLSASRPQDRQFILSSKKLLLSDSGFYLCAWSLLGTSTGNEQFFGPGTRLTVL.

This clone was observed a single time. The chain joins TRBV19 to TRBJ1-2; D might be TRBD1 (6 bases). This CDR3 comprises 14 residues. V was pared by 7 bases and J by 5 bases, with 17 bases between. Germline V lookup: CDR1 LNHDA, CDR2 SQIVND (reference sequence). CDR3 residues: CASTRGGVLYGYTF. The CDR3 DNA reads TGTGCCAGTACCCGGGGGGGCGTGTTGTATGGCTACACCTTC.

This chain's CDR3 is CASSLIVGTDAEQFF. The CDR3 DNA reads as TGTGCCAGCAGCTTAATCGTCGGCACAGACGCTGAGCAGTTCTTC. V is TRBV7-3 and J is TRBJ2-1; D is unresolved. The length of the CDR3 is 15 residues. Germline V gene lookup returns CDR1 SGHTA and CDR2 FQGTGA. Between the trimmed V and J ends, which lost 1 base and 9 bases, there was a span of 16 bases. The full variable domain, completed using reference TRBV7-3 and TRBJ2-1, is GAGVSQTPSNKVTEKGKYVELRCDPISGHTALYWYRQSLGQGPEFLIYFQGTGAADDSGLPNDRFFAVRPEGSVSTLKIQRTERGDSAVYLCASSLIVGTDAEQFFGPGTRLTVL.